This TCR beta chain was observed in a study of shared clonotypes between healthy human individuals. Naive CD8 isolation took CD45RO-negative cells positively selected for CCR7 and excluded terminally differentiated effector memory CD45RA+ cells. Clones were read by immunoSEQ multiplex PCR, and TCRdb kept only the in-frame ones, dropping some. The sample lists 550,000 to 750,000 clones; roughly 94% were seen once. V lost 4 bases to trimming and J lost 3 bases, with 15 bases between them. This CDR3 has 15 residues. CDR1 and CDR2 from the germline V gene are WSHSY and SAAADI. This rearrangement joins TRBV10-2 to TRBJ2-5; D gene ambiguous. The source of this sequence is a man younger than 45 in good health. The sequencing sample was made of naive CD8+ T cells sorted from blood. CDR3 in DNA: TGCGCCAGCAGTGCGGAAACAGAGTGGGAAGAGACCCAGTACTTC. Its translation is CASSAETEWEETQYF.